The clone carrying this T cell receptor (beta chain) has at least ten counts. Its antigen is undetermined. This sample was taken from a study of naive and memory T cell subsets. Study results and limitations: Potentially, T cell activation and differentiation skew this RNA-based measurement.

Trimming cost V 4 bases and J 10 bases, with 16 bases left between them. CDR1 and CDR2 from the germline V gene are SQVTM and ANQGSEA. The CDR3 contains 12 residues. Ligated cDNA underwent four rounds of PCR with nested alpha and beta constant region primers and SP2. Reverse transcription of blood and skin TCR RNA was primed at alpha and beta constant regions. One entry per CDR3 protein results from TCRdb running MiXCR on the 5' RACE reads. The sample records 58,000 or so distinct CDR3 sequences, about 8.3% being singletons. The library had UMIs added by 3' ligation of an oligonucleotide to TCR cDNA. Whole blood, 2 to 2.5 ml, came from adult healthy volunteers. Reverse transcription used DNase-treated unsorted total RNA, aiming for 1 to 1000 ng.

The chain employs TRBV29-1 and TRBJ1-1; weak D call: TRBD1 (5 bases). The clonotype was recovered from a female donor in good health. CDR3 loop: CSVVTVTERAFF. CDR3 in DNA: TGCAGCGTTGTGACTGTGACAGAGAGAGCTTTCTTT.